A single sample is the source of the 4 T cell receptor beta chains below, sequenced in a study of identical twins. Each CDR3 protein is one row after TCRdb ran MiXCR on the 5' RACE reads. The sample lists approximately 350,000 distinct CDR3 sequences; more than 9% were seen once. The data also belong to a second study, concerning yellow fever vaccine responses in identical twins.

Sequenced input: CD8+ T cells sorted from blood. The receptors shown here come from a woman younger than 30 in good health.

A few counts support this clonotype. The chain combines TRBV9 with TRBJ2-1, with TRBD2 identical over 8 bases. CDR3 length: 14 amino acids. V shed 3 bases, J shed 6 bases, and the junction held 5 bases outside the gene matches. Germline CDR1 and CDR2: SGDLS and YYNGEE. DNA for the CDR3: TGTGCCAGCAGCGCTGGACTAGCTTTCAATGAGCAGTTCTTC. It is translated as CASSAGLAFNEQFF.

The rearrangement links TRBV20-1 to TRBJ2-1; 8 bases are a match to TRBD2. With 3 bases clipped from V and 6 bases from J, the junction kept 16 bases outside the gene matches. This CDR3 contains 17 residues. Germline values: CDR1 DFQATT, CDR2 SNEGSKA (reference sequence). The chain's CDR3 is CSASSVVALADPNEQFF. CDR3 DNA: TGCAGTGCTAGCAGCGTAGTCGCACTAGCGGACCCCAATGAGCAGTTCTTC.

This clonotype was recorded a few times. The V gene is TRBV7-3, the J gene TRBJ2-4; 9 nucleotides match TRBD1. Trimming cost V 5 bases and J 2 bases; bases outside gene matches: 7. The CDR3 is 16 amino acids. Per germline, CDR1 SGHTA and CDR2 FQGTGA. CDR3 DNA sequence: TGTGCCAGCAGCACAACAGGGGGCATAACCAAAAACATTCAGTACTTC. Protein: CASSTTGGITKNIQYF.

The genes are TRBV28 and TRBJ2-7, with D perhaps matching TRBD2 (6 bases). This CDR3 region has 17 residues. Germline lookup yields CDR1 MDHEN and CDR2 SYDVKM. The V gene lost 1 base and the J gene lost 2 bases, with 18 bases spanning the gap. The DNA of the CDR3 is TGTGCCAGCAGTTTATTTTCTCGTGGGCTAGCGACCTACGAGCAGTACTTC. Translating gives CASSLFSRGLATYEQYF.